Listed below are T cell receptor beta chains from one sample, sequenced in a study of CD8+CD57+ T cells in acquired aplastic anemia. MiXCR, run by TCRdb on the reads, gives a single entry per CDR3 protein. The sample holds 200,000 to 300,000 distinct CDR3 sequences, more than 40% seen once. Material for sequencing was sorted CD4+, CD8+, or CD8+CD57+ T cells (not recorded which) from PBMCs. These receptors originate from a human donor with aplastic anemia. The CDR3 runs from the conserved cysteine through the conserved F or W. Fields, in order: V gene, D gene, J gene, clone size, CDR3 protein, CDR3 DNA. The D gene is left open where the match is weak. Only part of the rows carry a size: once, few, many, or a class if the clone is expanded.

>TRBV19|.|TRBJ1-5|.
CASRFTDNQPQHF
TGTGCCAGTAGGTTTACAGACAATCAGCCCCAGCATTTT
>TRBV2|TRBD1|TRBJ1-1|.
CASRPQGAYTEAFF
TGTGCCAGCAGACCCCAGGGGGCGTACACTGAAGCTTTCTTT
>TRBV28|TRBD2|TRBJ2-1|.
CASSEIAGSYNEQFF
TGTGCCAGCAGTGAAATAGCGGGTTCCTACAATGAGCAGTTCTTC
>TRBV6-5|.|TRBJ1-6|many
CASSYAERRPLHF
TGTGCCAGCAGTTACGCCGAGAGGAGGCCCCTCCACTTT
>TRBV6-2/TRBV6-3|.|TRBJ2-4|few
CASTDQPQGNRNIQYF
TGTGCCAGCACCGACCAGCCCCAGGGGAATAGAAACATTCAGTACTTC
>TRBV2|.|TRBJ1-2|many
CASRTGTDNYGYTF
TGTGCCAGCAGAACCGGGACGGACAACTATGGCTACACCTTC
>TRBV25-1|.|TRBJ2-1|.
CASSDRASYNEQFF
TGTGCCAGCAGTGACCGGGCCTCCTACAATGAGCAGTTCTTC
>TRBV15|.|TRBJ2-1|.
CATSRDTYNEQFF
TGTGCCACCAGCAGAGACACGTACAATGAGCAGTTCTTC
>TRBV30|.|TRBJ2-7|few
CAWSYGGSGVFNEQYF
TGTGCCTGGAGTTATGGGGGGTCGGGGGTATTCAACGAGCAGTACTTC
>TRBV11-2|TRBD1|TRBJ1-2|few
CASSLETGTSYGYTF
TGTGCCAGCAGCTTAGAGACAGGGACTTCCTATGGCTACACCTTC
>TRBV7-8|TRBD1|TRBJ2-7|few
CASSLVQGPSYEQYF
TGTGCCAGCAGCTTAGTACAGGGGCCGAGCTACGAGCAGTACTTC
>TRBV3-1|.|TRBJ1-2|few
CASSQEGTGSNYGYTF
TGTGCCAGCAGCCAAGAAGGAACAGGGTCTAACTATGGCTACACCTTC
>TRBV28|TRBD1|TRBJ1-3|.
CASSHRGSGNTIYF
TGTGCCAGCAGTCACAGGGGGAGTGGAAACACCATATATTTT
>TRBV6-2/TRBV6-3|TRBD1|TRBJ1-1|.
CASRGDSSGNTEAFF
TGTGCCAGCAGGGGGGACAGTTCTGGGAACACTGAAGCTTTCTTT
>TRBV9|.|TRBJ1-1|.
CASSDAGDNEAFF
TGTGCCAGCAGCGATGCAGGGGACAATGAAGCTTTCTTT
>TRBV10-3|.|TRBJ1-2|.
CAISDGRTYGYTF
TGTGCCATCAGTGATGGACGGACCTATGGCTACACCTTC
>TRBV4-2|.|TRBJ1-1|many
CASSQDEGRGATEAFF
TGTGCCAGCAGCCAAGACGAGGGGAGGGGGGCCACTGAAGCTTTCTTT
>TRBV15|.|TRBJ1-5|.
CATSSGEVQQPQHF
TGTGCCACCAGCAGTGGGGAGGTACAGCAGCCCCAGCATTTT
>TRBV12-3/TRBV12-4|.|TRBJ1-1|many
CASSFKVNTEAFF
TGTGCCAGCAGTTTTAAGGTGAACACTGAAGCTTTCTTT
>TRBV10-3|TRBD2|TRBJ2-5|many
CAISENGLESPETQYF
TGTGCCATCAGCGAGAACGGACTAGAGAGTCCCGAGACCCAGTACTTC
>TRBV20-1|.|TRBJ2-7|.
CSARAPGDRYEQYF
TGCAGTGCTAGAGCCCCAGGGGATAGGTACGAGCAGTACTTC
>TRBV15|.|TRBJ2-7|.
CATSTRTQNYEQYF
TGTGCCACCAGCACCCGGACCCAAAACTACGAGCAGTACTTC
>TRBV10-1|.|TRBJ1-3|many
CASSDGGSGNTIYF
TGCGCCAGCAGTGATGGGGGCTCTGGAAACACCATATATTTT
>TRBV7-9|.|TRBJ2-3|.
CASSFTPAQVTQYF
TGTGCCAGCAGCTTCACACCCGCACAGGTTACGCAGTATTTT
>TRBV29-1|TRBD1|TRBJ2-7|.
CSVAATGGDEQYF
TGCAGCGTTGCAGCGACAGGGGGGGACGAGCAGTACTTC
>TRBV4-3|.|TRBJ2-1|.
CASSQGSAGWGNEQFF
TGCGCCAGCAGCCAAGGGTCTGCGGGGTGGGGCAATGAGCAGTTCTTC
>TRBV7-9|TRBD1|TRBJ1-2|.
CASSGPGQESYGYTF
TGTGCCAGCAGCGGACCCGGACAGGAGAGCTATGGCTACACCTTC
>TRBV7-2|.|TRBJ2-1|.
CASSLVGPSAGGGLNEQFF
TGTGCCAGCAGCTTAGTCGGTCCTTCGGCGGGCGGGGGCCTCAATGAGCAGTTCTTC
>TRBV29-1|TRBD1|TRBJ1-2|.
CSVDQGQGVRGYTF
TGCAGCGTTGACCAAGGACAGGGCGTGCGGGGCTACACCTTC
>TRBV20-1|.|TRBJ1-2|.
CSATGIGGYTF
TGCAGTGCTACAGGGATCGGTGGCTACACCTTC
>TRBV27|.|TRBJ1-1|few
CASSRLGADTEAFF
TGTGCCAGCAGCCGTCTCGGAGCGGACACTGAAGCTTTCTTT
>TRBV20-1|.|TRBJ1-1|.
CSAQDSVSFLNTEAFF
TGCAGTGCTCAGGACAGCGTATCGTTCTTGAACACTGAAGCTTTCTTT
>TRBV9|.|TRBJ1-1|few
CASSYSGNVNTEAFF
TGTGCCAGCAGCTATAGCGGCAACGTGAACACTGAAGCTTTCTTT
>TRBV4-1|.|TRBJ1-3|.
CASSQERSGNTIYF
TGCGCCAGCAGCCAAGAACGATCTGGAAACACCATATATTTT
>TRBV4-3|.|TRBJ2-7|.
CASSQELGGSYEQYF
TGCGCCAGCAGCCAAGAATTAGGGGGGTCATACGAGCAGTACTTC
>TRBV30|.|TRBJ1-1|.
CAWRSRTEAFF
TGTGCCTGGAGGTCCAGAACTGAAGCTTTCTTT
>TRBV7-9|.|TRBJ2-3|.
CASSGVGRTDTQYF
TGTGCCAGCAGCGGGGTAGGTCGTACAGATACGCAGTATTTT
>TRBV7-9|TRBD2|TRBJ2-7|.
CASSRTSGGYEQYF
TGTGCCAGCAGCAGGACTAGCGGGGGATACGAGCAGTACTTC
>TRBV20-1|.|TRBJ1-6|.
CSAHLQGPNSPLHF
TGCAGTGCCCATCTGCAAGGGCCTAATTCACCCCTCCACTTT
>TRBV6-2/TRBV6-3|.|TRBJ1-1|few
CASSYPRRSTEAFF
TGTGCCAGCAGTTACCCGAGGAGGAGCACTGAAGCTTTCTTT
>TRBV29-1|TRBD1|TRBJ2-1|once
CSVRGRNEQFF
TGCAGCGTTAGGGGGCGCAATGAGCAGTTCTTC
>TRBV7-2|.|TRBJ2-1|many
CASSSPGGDGYNEQFF
TGTGCCAGCAGCTCGCCAGGGGGGGACGGATACAATGAGCAGTTCTTC
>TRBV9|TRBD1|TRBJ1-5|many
CASSGQGGQPQHF
TGTGCCAGCAGCGGACAGGGTGGGCAGCCCCAGCATTTT
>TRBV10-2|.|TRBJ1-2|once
CASMGQDGYTF
TGCGCCAGCATGGGGCAGGATGGCTACACCTTC
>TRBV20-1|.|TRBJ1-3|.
CSASFPNSGNTIYF
TGCAGTGCTAGTTTTCCGAACTCTGGAAACACCATATATTTT
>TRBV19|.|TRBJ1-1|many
CASSYPGDTEAFF
TGTGCCAGTAGTTACCCAGGGGACACTGAAGCTTTCTTT
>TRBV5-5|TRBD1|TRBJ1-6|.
CASSATGGNSPLHF
TGTGCCAGTTCCGCGACAGGGGGGAACTCACCCCTCCACTTC